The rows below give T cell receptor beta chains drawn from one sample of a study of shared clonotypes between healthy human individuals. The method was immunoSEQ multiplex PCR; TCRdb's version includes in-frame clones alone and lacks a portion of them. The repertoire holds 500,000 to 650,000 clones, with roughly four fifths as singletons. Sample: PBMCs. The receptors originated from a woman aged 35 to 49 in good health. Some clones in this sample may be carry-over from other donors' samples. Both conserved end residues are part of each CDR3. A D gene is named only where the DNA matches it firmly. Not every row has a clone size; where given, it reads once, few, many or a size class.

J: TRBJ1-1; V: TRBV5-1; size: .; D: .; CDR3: CASSPFGSNTEAFF; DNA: TGCGCCAGCAGCCCGTTTGGGTCGAACACTGAAGCTTTCTTT
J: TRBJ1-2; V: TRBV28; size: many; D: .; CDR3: CASSQDSGYGYTF; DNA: TGTGCCAGCAGCCAGGACAGCGGCTATGGCTACACCTTC
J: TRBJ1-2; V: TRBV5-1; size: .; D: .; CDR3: CASSLVGGGINYGYTF; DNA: TGCGCCAGCAGCTTGGTTGGTGGGGGGATTAACTATGGCTACACCTTC
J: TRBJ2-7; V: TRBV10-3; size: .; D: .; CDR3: CATSPNREQYF; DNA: TGTGCCACCTCCCCTAATCGTGAGCAGTACTTC
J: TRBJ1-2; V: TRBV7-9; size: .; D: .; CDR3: CASSLGEGVPGYGYTF; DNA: TGTGCCAGCAGCTTAGGGGAGGGGGTCCCTGGCTATGGCTACACCTTC
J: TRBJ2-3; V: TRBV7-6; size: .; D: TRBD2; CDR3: CASSLGSGSADTQYF; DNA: TGTGCCAGCAGCTTAGGTAGCGGGAGTGCAGATACGCAGTATTTT
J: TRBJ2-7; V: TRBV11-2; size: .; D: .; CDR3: CASSYTGRYEQYF; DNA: TGTGCCAGCAGCTACACAGGGAGGTACGAGCAGTACTTC
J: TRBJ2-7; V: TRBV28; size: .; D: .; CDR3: CASSTSRPITGQTLGGSYEQYF; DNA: TGTGCCAGCAGCACTTCCAGGCCTATTACGGGCCAAACCCTGGGGGGCTCCTACGAGCAGTACTTC
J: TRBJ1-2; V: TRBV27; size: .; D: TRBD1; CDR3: CASRRDRYGYTF; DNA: TGTGCCAGCAGACGGGACAGATATGGCTACACCTTC
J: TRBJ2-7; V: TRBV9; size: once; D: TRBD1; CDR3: CASSAGQGHYEQYF; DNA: TGTGCCAGCAGCGCTGGACAGGGACACTACGAGCAGTACTTC
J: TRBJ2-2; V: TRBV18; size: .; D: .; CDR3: CASSIPGLNTGELFF; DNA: TGTGCCAGCTCAATCCCGGGACTCAACACCGGGGAGCTGTTTTTT
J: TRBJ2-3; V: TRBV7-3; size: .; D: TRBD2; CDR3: CASSLGGLVGADTQYF; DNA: TGTGCCAGCAGCTTAGGAGGACTAGTGGGGGCAGATACGCAGTATTTT